The sequence of this T cell receptor (beta chain) was determined in a study of blood T cell repertoires in COVID-19. Overall study: The study drew acute and convalescent COVID-19 samples from the United States, Italy and Spain.

Under the authors' procedure: Nucleated cell counts were estimated from reference gene primer amplification. Sequenced by immunoSEQ multiplex PCR; TCRdb stores in-frame clones only, minus some. Clone size and V and J calls were adopted from that table, with D and trimming inferred from the DNA. The table lists some 320,000 clones, around 87% of them singletons, with about 5% in the top ten. Germline CDR1 is LNHNV and CDR2 is YYDKDF (reference sequence). This CDR3 spans 14 amino acids. Trimming pared 0 bases from V and 4 bases from J, leaving 9 bases between. Participants were aged about 18 to 100 years, lived in around 22 US areas, and enrolled virtually. Assignments of participants to cohorts depended upon their own reported clinical history.

This TCR was recovered from a woman in her thirties who had recovered from COVID-19. V usage is TRBV15 and J usage is TRBJ1-2; D remains unclear. Sample: PBMCs or T cells enriched from blood (not recorded which). This chain's CDR3 is CATSRDAGSYGYTF. The DNA for the CDR3 is TGTGCCACCAGCAGAGATGCGGGAAGCTATGGCTACACCTTC.